These 12 T cell receptor beta chains share one sample of origin, sequenced in a study of T cell repertoires in cytomegalovirus infection. Via MiXCR, TCRdb re-called the reads, giving one row per CDR3 protein. The repertoire includes 60,000 to 75,000 distinct CDR3 sequences, around 28% of them detected once, and 59% sits in the top ten. No antigens are known for them. Material: CD8+ T cells from cultured PBMCs, obtained from culture after CMV antigen stimulation. These receptor sequences come from a human donor in good health (CMV status not recorded). Some clones in this sample may be carry-over from other donors' samples.

The CDR3 bases are TGTGCCAGCAGTTTCGCCGGGACAGGGGGCTTAGAGACCCAGTACTTC. Amino acid sequence: CASSFAGTGGLETQYF. The genes are TRBV12-3 or TRBV12-4 and TRBJ2-5; 12 bases are shared with TRBD1. The CDR3 is 16 residues long. Germline trimming cut 3 bases from V and 4 bases from J; bases unmatched to any gene: 6.

The chain uses TRBV7-4 and TRBJ1-6; D unclear. Trimming removed 4 bases from V and 4 bases from J, with 8 bases in between. The CDR3 loop spans 14 amino acids. Looked up from germline, CDR1 is SGHVT and CDR2 is SQSDAQ. This chain's CDR3 is CASSYSEYNSPLHF. The CDR3 region has the DNA TGTGCCAGCAGCTACAGTGAATATAATTCACCCCTCCACTTT.

V gene TRBV7-6 combines with J gene TRBJ2-7, with TRBD1 matching over 9 bases. The CDR3 covers 15 residues. Germline V gene data show CDR1 as SGHVS and CDR2 as FNYEAQ. J lost 1 base, V lost 0 bases, and 1 base had no gene match. The CDR3 bases are TGTGCCAGCAGCTTAGCCGGACAGGGGTCCTACGAGCAGTACTTC. It yields the protein CASSLAGQGSYEQYF.

In its sample, this clonotype was seen many times. The rearrangement links TRBV7-2 to TRBJ1-1; no firm D call. There are 13 residues in the CDR3. V was clipped by 2 bases and J by 1 base, with 5 bases between them. Germline lookup yields CDR1 SGHTA and CDR2 FQGNSA. CDR3 sequence: CASSLNRNTEAFF. CDR3 bases: TGTGCCAGCAGCTTAAATAGGAACACTGAAGCTTTCTTT.

Ten or more counts support this clonotype. Written as DNA, the CDR3 is TGTGCCAGCAGACCATACATTGGGGTGGAGACCCAGTACTTC. This encodes CASRPYIGVETQYF. The chain is built from TRBV6-1 and TRBJ2-5; D uncertain. Germline CDR1 is MNHNS and CDR2 is SASEGT. V lost 6 bases to trimming and J lost 5 bases, with 16 bases between them. The CDR3 is made up of 14 amino acids.

At least ten counts were recorded for this clonotype. The J gene is TRBJ2-2, the V gene TRBV6-1; either TRBD1 or TRBD2 may supply D (5 bases each). V gave up 3 bases and J gave up 3 bases, with 11 bases separating them. This CDR3 spans 15 amino acids. Germline CDR1 MNHNS, CDR2 SASEGT. CDR3 sequence: CASSEKWGYTGELFF. In DNA form, the CDR3 reads TGTGCCAGCAGTGAGAAGTGGGGGTACACCGGGGAGCTGTTTTTT.

This clonotype was detected a few times. This chain uses TRBV7-9 with TRBJ2-3; TRBD1 matches 12 bases. The CDR3 is 16 residues long. Looked up from germline, CDR1 is SEHNR and CDR2 is FQNEAQ (reference sequence). With V trimmed by 6 bases and J by 2 bases, 6 bases remained unmatched. CDR3 sequence (DNA): TGTGCCAGCAGGTATCCGGGACAGGGGGCCACAGATACGCAGTATTTT. Amino acid sequence: CASRYPGQGATDTQYF.

This chain connects TRBV20-1 to TRBJ2-2; 8 nucleotides align to TRBD1. This CDR3 comprises 16 residues. CDR1 is DFQATT, CDR2 SNEGSKA, per germline (reference sequence). With V trimmed by 5 bases and J by 6 bases, 14 bases remained unmatched. The CDR3 DNA reads as TGCAGTGCTCCTAAACCGGGACAGGCGTTACCCGGGGAGCTGTTTTTT. This encodes CSAPKPGQALPGELFF.

The CDR3 spells CASSEIAGPAYEQYF. CDR3 in DNA: TGTGCCAGCAGTGAAATCGCGGGACCGGCCTACGAGCAGTACTTC. The J gene is TRBJ2-7, the V gene TRBV6-4; TRBD2 might be the D (6 bases). CDR1 is MRHNA and CDR2 is SNTAGT in the germline V gene. Trimming took off 3 bases at V and 2 bases at J, with 14 bases between the two ends. The CDR3 runs to 15 residues.

CDR3 bases: TGTGCCAGTAGTCAAGGGGAGGGGTCTCCTTACAATGAGCAGTTCTTC. Protein: CASSQGEGSPYNEQFF. The rearrangement uses TRBV19 and TRBJ2-1, with 7 bases that match TRBD2. The ends lost 5 bases at V and 4 bases at J; junction bases unmatched: 11. Germline CDR1 reads LNHDA; CDR2 reads SQIVND (reference sequence). The CDR3 covers 16 residues.

This chain joins TRBV5-6 and TRBJ2-3; weak D call: TRBD1 (5 bases). V lost 5 bases and J 4 bases, leaving 17 bases between the germline ends. The germline V gene has CDR1 SGHDT and CDR2 YYEEEE. This CDR3 is 15 amino acids long. In DNA, the CDR3 is TGTGCCAGCAGGGGGCTCACGTTTGGGGCAGATACGCAGTATTTT. Protein: CASRGLTFGADTQYF.

The rearrangement uses TRBV19 and TRBJ1-1; the D gene is possibly TRBD1 (5 bases). The germline V gene has CDR1 LNHDA and CDR2 SQIVND (reference sequence). This CDR3 is built from 16 residues. V was clipped by 1 base and J by 1 base, with 13 bases between them. In nucleotides, the CDR3 is TGTGCCAGTAGTATAGGGTCGACAGCGTCGAACACTGAAGCTTTCTTT. As protein: CASSIGSTASNTEAFF.